This T cell receptor beta chain was observed in a study of identical twins. TCRdb reprocessed the 5' RACE reads with MiXCR, giving one entry per CDR3 protein. This table holds approximately 600,000 distinct CDR3 sequences, 9.5% to 10% found once. Deletions cut 1 base from V and 5 bases from J, with 18 bases between. CDR3 length: 16 residues. Germline V lookup: CDR1 SGHVS, CDR2 FQNEAQ. This clonotype was counted ten times or more. These same records also appear under a second study, on yellow fever vaccine responses in identical twins. That work contributes: Among the twins, the vaccine T cell response reportedly seemed partly convergent and partly personalized.

The sample comprised PBMCs. The sequence was obtained from a woman aged 18-35 years in good health. This sequence joins TRBV7-8 and TRBJ2-7, with D perhaps matching TRBD1 (5 bases). The CDR3 sequence is CASSLGNTRVTHEQYF. Here the CDR3 DNA reads TGTGCCAGCAGCTTAGGGAATACCAGGGTTACCCACGAGCAGTACTTC.